Listed below are T cell receptor beta chains from one sample, sequenced in a study of T cells after yellow fever vaccination. TCRdb ran MiXCR on the 5' RACE reads and lists one entry per CDR3 protein. The sample contains hundreds of thousands of distinct CDR3 sequences, less than 15% of which appear only once. The sample in question was PBMCs, obtained on the day of the yellow fever booster vaccination. All receptors derive from a man younger than 45 who received the YFV17D yellow fever vaccine. CDR3s include the opening cysteine and the closing phenylalanine or tryptophan. D genes are given only for firm matches. Clone size is stated in some rows and not others, as once, few, many or a class when expanded.

V gene: TRBV6-2/TRBV6-3; CDR3 length: 10; J gene: TRBJ2-1; D gene: .; clone size: .; CDR3 protein: CARSPNEQFF; CDR3 DNA: TGTGCCAGGTCCCCCAATGAGCAGTTCTTC
V gene: TRBV6-2/TRBV6-3; CDR3 length: 17; J gene: TRBJ2-7; D gene: .; clone size: .; CDR3 protein: CASSSRGTGRSTYEQYF; CDR3 DNA: TGTGCCAGCAGTTCTAGAGGGACCGGCAGATCAACCTACGAGCAGTACTTC
V gene: TRBV5-5; CDR3 length: 14; J gene: TRBJ1-5; D gene: .; clone size: .; CDR3 protein: CASSLDTANQPQHF; CDR3 DNA: TGTGCCAGCAGCCTGGACACGGCGAATCAGCCCCAGCATTTT
V gene: TRBV6-1; CDR3 length: 15; J gene: TRBJ2-7; D gene: TRBD2; clone size: .; CDR3 protein: CASSDYGTSGHEQYF; CDR3 DNA: TGTGCCAGCAGTGACTACGGGACTAGCGGGCACGAGCAGTACTTC
V gene: TRBV19; CDR3 length: 13; J gene: TRBJ2-7; D gene: .; clone size: .; CDR3 protein: CASSIRELYEQYF; CDR3 DNA: TGTGCCAGTAGTATTCGAGAATTATACGAGCAGTACTTC
V gene: TRBV10-3; CDR3 length: 18; J gene: TRBJ2-7; D gene: TRBD2; clone size: few; CDR3 protein: CAISETLGLGTSSYEQYF; CDR3 DNA: TGTGCCATCAGTGAGACCCTTGGTCTCGGGACTAGCTCCTACGAGCAGTACTTC
V gene: TRBV5-4; CDR3 length: 15; J gene: TRBJ2-1; D gene: TRBD2; clone size: few; CDR3 protein: CASSPAREAYNEQFF; CDR3 DNA: TGTGCCAGCAGCCCGGCTCGGGAGGCCTACAATGAGCAGTTCTTC
V gene: TRBV5-1; CDR3 length: 15; J gene: TRBJ1-1; D gene: .; clone size: few; CDR3 protein: CASSLLQGRDTEAFF; CDR3 DNA: TGCGCCAGCAGCCTCCTCCAGGGCAGGGACACTGAAGCTTTCTTT
V gene: TRBV5-5; CDR3 length: 15; J gene: TRBJ2-7; D gene: .; clone size: .; CDR3 protein: CASSLAYTGDYEQYF; CDR3 DNA: TGTGCCAGCAGCTTGGCCTACACTGGGGACTACGAGCAGTACTTC
V gene: TRBV12-3/TRBV12-4; CDR3 length: 14; J gene: TRBJ1-6; D gene: .; clone size: .; CDR3 protein: CASSLRQGDSPLHF; CDR3 DNA: TGTGCCAGCAGTTTACGTCAGGGAGATTCACCCCTCCACTTT
V gene: TRBV6-1; CDR3 length: 12; J gene: TRBJ2-7; D gene: .; clone size: .; CDR3 protein: CASSEEWTGGYF; CDR3 DNA: TGTGCCAGCAGTGAAGAGTGGACCGGAGGGTACTTC
V gene: TRBV28; CDR3 length: 16; J gene: TRBJ2-2; D gene: .; clone size: .; CDR3 protein: CASSLSWASNTGELFF; CDR3 DNA: TGTGCCAGCAGTTTATCTTGGGCTTCGAACACCGGGGAGCTGTTTTTT
V gene: TRBV9; CDR3 length: 13; J gene: TRBJ2-3; D gene: .; clone size: .; CDR3 protein: CASSVYGTDTQYF; CDR3 DNA: TGTGCCAGCAGCGTATACGGCACAGATACGCAGTATTTT
V gene: TRBV6-1; CDR3 length: 16; J gene: TRBJ2-3; D gene: .; clone size: .; CDR3 protein: CASSPWERGSTDTQYF; CDR3 DNA: TGTGCCAGCAGTCCTTGGGAAAGGGGGAGCACAGATACGCAGTATTTT
V gene: TRBV7-9; CDR3 length: 13; J gene: TRBJ2-5; D gene: .; clone size: .; CDR3 protein: CAGRGSRRETQYF; CDR3 DNA: TGTGCCGGCCGGGGGTCCCGTCGGGAGACCCAGTACTTC
V gene: TRBV27; CDR3 length: 14; J gene: TRBJ2-1; D gene: .; clone size: few; CDR3 protein: CASSLSLYYNEQFF; CDR3 DNA: TGTGCCAGCAGTTTAAGTCTCTACTACAATGAGCAGTTCTTC
V gene: TRBV7-7; CDR3 length: 15; J gene: TRBJ2-1; D gene: .; clone size: few; CDR3 protein: CASSPGDGPYNEQFF; CDR3 DNA: TGTGCTAGCAGCCCGGGAGATGGGCCCTACAATGAGCAGTTCTTC
V gene: TRBV7-2; CDR3 length: 15; J gene: TRBJ2-3; D gene: TRBD1; clone size: .; CDR3 protein: CASSFGQGNTDTQYF; CDR3 DNA: TGTGCCAGCAGCTTCGGACAGGGGAACACAGATACGCAGTATTTT
V gene: TRBV10-2; CDR3 length: 14; J gene: TRBJ2-3; D gene: .; clone size: .; CDR3 protein: CASRAPGDGNTQYF; CDR3 DNA: TGCGCCAGCAGGGCTCCCGGAGACGGCAATACGCAGTATTTT
V gene: TRBV15; CDR3 length: 16; J gene: TRBJ2-1; D gene: .; clone size: .; CDR3 protein: CATSRDLGGLDNEQFF; CDR3 DNA: TGTGCCACCAGCAGAGATCTGGGGGGCTTGGACAATGAGCAGTTCTTC
V gene: TRBV6-2/TRBV6-3; CDR3 length: 14; J gene: TRBJ2-5; D gene: TRBD1; clone size: .; CDR3 protein: CASSPSDREETQYF; CDR3 DNA: TGTGCCAGCAGTCCATCGGACAGGGAAGAGACCCAGTACTTC
V gene: TRBV19; CDR3 length: 14; J gene: TRBJ1-5; D gene: .; clone size: .; CDR3 protein: CASSHPGTNQPQHF; CDR3 DNA: TGTGCCAGTAGTCATCCAGGGACCAATCAGCCCCAGCATTTT
V gene: TRBV20-1; CDR3 length: 15; J gene: TRBJ2-2; D gene: TRBD1; clone size: few; CDR3 protein: CSAVRGTAPTGELFF; CDR3 DNA: TGCAGTGCTGTCCGTGGGACAGCGCCTACCGGGGAGCTGTTTTTT
V gene: TRBV3-1; CDR3 length: 15; J gene: TRBJ1-5; D gene: .; clone size: .; CDR3 protein: CASSQESGSNQPQHF; CDR3 DNA: TGTGCCAGCAGCCAAGAGTCAGGGAGCAATCAGCCCCAGCATTTT